This TCR beta chain is drawn from a study of T-cell memory formation after mild COVID-19. Turning to the study itself: For the most part, TCR clusters were specific to one donor.

General observations from the study: Cross-reactive memory seemingly joined, as some responding clones were found in pre-infection memory.

TCRdb processed the 5' RACE reads anew with MiXCR; each CDR3 protein has one entry. This table holds around 530,000 distinct CDR3 sequences, about 20% found once. This clonotype occurred once. Antigen specificity is unknown. CDR1 is LNHDA and CDR2 is SQIVND in the germline V gene (reference sequence). Trimming removed 4 bases from V and 8 bases from J, with 14 bases in between. The CDR3 runs to 13 residues. The rearrangement joins TRBV19 to TRBJ1-2; D is uncertain. This TCR derives from an adult woman who had mild COVID-19 (a few samples of this study predate the infection). Cell type and time point are not known. Material for sequencing was PBMCs or a T cell subset sorted from them (not recorded which). Here the CDR3 reads CASSTSSQRGYTF. As DNA, the CDR3 is TGTGCCAGTAGTACCTCGAGCCAGCGGGGCTACACCTTC.